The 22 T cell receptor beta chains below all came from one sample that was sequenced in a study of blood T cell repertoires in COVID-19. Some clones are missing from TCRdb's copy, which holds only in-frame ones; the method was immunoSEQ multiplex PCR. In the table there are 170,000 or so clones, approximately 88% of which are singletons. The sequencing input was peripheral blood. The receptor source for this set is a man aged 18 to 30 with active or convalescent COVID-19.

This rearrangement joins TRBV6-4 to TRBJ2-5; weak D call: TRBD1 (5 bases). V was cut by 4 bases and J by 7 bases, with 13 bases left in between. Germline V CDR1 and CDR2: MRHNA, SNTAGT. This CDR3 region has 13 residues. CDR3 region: CASSVDQGRTQYF. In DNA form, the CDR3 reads TGTGCCAGCAGTGTGGATCAGGGAAGGACCCAGTACTTC.

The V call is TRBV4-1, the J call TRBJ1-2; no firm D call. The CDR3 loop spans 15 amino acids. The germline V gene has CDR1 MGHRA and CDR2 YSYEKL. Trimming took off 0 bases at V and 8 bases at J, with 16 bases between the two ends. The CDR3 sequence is CASSQDLGGGSGYTF. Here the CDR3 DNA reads TGCGCCAGCAGCCAAGATCTAGGAGGAGGCAGCGGCTACACCTTC.

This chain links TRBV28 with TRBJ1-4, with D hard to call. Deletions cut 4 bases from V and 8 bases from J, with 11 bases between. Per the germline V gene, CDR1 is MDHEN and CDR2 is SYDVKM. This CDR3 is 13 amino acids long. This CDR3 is CASSSHREEKLFF. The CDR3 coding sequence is TGTGCCAGCAGTTCCCATAGAGAGGAAAAACTGTTTTTT.

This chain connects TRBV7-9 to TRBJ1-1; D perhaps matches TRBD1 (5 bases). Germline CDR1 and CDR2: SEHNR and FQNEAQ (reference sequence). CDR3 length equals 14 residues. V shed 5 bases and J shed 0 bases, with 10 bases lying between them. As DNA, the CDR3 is TGTGCCAGCAGCGTCGGGGGAGTGAACACTGAAGCTTTCTTT. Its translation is CASSVGGVNTEAFF.

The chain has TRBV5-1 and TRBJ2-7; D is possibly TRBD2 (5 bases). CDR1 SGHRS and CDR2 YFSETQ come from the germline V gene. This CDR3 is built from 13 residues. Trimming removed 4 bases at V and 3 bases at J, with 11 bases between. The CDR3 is CASSGGRGYEQYF. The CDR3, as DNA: TGCGCCAGCAGCGGCGGTCGGGGCTACGAGCAGTACTTC. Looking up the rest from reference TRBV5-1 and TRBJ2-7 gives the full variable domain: KAGVTQTPRYLIKTRGQQVTLSCSPISGHRSVSWYQQTPGQGLQFLFEYFSETQRNKGNFPGRFSGRQFSNSRSEMNVSTLELGDSALYLCASSGGRGYEQYFGPGTRLTVT.

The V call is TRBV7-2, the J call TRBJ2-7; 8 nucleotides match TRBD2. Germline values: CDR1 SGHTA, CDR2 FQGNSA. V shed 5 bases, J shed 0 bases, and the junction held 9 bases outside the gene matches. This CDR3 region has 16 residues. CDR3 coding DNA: TGTGCCAGCAGCCCCCGGACTAGCCAGAGCTCCTACGAGCAGTACTTC. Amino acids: CASSPRTSQSSYEQYF.

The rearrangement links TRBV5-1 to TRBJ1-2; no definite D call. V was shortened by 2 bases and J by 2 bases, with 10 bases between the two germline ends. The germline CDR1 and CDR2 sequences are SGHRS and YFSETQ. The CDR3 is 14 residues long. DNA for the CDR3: TGCGCCAGCAGCTTTTCAGAACCCAACTATGGCTACACCTTC. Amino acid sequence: CASSFSEPNYGYTF.

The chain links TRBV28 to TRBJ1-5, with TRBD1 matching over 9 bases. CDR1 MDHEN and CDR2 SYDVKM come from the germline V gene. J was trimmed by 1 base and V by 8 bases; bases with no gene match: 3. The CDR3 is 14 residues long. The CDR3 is CASRTGVSNQPQHF. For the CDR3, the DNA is TGTGCCAGCCGGACAGGGGTAAGCAATCAGCCCCAGCATTTT.

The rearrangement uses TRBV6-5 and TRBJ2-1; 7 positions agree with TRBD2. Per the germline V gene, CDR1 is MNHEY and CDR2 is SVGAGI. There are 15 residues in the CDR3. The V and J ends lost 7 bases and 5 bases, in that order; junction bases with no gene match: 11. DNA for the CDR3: TGTGCCAGCAACTTACTTCCGGGACTAAACAATGAGCAGTTCTTC. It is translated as CASNLLPGLNNEQFF.

CDR3 sequence (DNA): TGCGCCAGCAGCTTGGAGGCGGGTGCCTACTACGAGCAGTACTTC. Residues: CASSLEAGAYYEQYF. V is TRBV5-1 and J is TRBJ2-7; possibly TRBD2 for D (5 bases). The V end was cut by 0 bases, the J end by 3 bases, with 13 bases between. Germline CDR1 SGHRS, CDR2 YFSETQ. The CDR3 runs to 15 residues.

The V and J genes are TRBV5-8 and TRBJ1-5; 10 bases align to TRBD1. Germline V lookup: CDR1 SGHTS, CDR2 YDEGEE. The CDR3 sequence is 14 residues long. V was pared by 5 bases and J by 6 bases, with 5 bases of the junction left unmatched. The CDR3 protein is CASRSGTGVQPQHF. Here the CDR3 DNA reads TGTGCCAGCAGGTCCGGGACAGGGGTTCAGCCCCAGCATTTT.

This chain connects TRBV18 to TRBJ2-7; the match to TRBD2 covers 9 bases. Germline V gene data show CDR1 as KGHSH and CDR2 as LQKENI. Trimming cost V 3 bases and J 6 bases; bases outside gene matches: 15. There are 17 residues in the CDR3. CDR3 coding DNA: TGTGCCAGCTCACCGCCTCCGGGTGGTAGCGGGAGATTCGAGCAGTACTTC. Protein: CASSPPPGGSGRFEQYF.

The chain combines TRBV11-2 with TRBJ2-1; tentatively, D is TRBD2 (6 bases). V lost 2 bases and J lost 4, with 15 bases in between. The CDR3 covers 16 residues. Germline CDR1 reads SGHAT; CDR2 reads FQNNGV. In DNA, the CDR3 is TGTGCCAGCAGCTTAATAGGGATGGGGAGGTACAATGAGCAGTTCTTC. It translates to CASSLIGMGRYNEQFF.

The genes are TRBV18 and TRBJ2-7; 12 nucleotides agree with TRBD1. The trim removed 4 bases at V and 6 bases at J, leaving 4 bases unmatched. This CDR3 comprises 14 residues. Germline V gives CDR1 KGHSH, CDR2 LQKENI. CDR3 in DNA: TGTGCCAGCTCACGCCGGGACAGGGGGCTCGAGCAGTACTTC. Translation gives CASSRRDRGLEQYF.

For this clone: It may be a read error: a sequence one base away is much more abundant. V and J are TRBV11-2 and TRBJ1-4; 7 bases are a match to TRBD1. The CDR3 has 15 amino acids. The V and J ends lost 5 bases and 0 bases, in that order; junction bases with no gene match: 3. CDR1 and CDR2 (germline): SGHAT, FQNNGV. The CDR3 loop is CASSPGTATNEKLFF. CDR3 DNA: TGTGCCAGCAGCCCCGGGACAGCAACTAATGAAAAACTGTTTTTT. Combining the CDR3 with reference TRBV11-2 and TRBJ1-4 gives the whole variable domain EAGVAQSPRYKIIEKRQSVAFWCNPISGHATLYWYQQILGQGPKLLIQFQNNGVVDDSQLPKDRFSAERLKGVDSTLKIQPAKLEDSAVYLCASSPGTATNEKLFFGSGTQLSVL.

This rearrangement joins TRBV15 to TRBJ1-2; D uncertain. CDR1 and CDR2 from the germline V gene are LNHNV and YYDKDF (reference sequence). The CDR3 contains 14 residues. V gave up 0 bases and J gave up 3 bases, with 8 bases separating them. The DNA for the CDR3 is TGTGCCACCAGCAGAGATCTGTCCCACTATGGCTACACCTTC. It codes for CATSRDLSHYGYTF.

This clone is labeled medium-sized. For the CDR3, the DNA is TGTGCCAGCAGTGAAGGAGCAGGTGACTCTGGAAACACCATATATTTT. This gives the protein CASSEGAGDSGNTIYF. This chain joins TRBV6-1 and TRBJ1-3; D gene uncertain. CDR1 is MNHNS and CDR2 is SASEGT in the germline V gene. The CDR3 is made up of 16 amino acids. V lost 1 base, J lost 0 bases, and 10 bases lay in between.

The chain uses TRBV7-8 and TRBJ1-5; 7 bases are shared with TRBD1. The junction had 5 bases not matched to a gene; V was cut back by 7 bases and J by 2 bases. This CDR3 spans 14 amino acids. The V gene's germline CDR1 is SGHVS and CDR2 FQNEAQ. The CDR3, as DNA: TGTGCCAGCACGACAGGGAAGGGCAATCAGCCCCAGCATTTT. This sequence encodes CASTTGKGNQPQHF. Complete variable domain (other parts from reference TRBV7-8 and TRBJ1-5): GAGVSQSPRYKVAKRGQDVALRCDPISGHVSLFWYQQALGQGPEFLTYFQNEAQLDKSGLPSDRFFAERPEGSVSTLKIQRTQQEDSAVYLCASTTGKGNQPQHFGDGTRLSIL.

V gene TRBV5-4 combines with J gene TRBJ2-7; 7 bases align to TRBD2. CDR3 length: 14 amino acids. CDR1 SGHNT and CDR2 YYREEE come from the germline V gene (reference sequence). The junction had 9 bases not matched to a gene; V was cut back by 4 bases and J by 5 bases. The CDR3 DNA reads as TGTGCCAGCAGCCGTTCGGCGGGAGCCAACGAGCAGTACTTC. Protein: CASSRSAGANEQYF.

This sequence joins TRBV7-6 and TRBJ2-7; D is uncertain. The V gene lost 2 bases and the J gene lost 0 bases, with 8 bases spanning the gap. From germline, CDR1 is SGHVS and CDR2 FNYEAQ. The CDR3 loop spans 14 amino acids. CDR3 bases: TGTGCCAGCAGCTTAACGTTCAGCTCCTACGAGCAGTACTTC. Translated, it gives CASSLTFSSYEQYF. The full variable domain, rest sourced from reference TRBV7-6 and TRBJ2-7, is GAGVSQSPRYKVTKRGQDVALRCDPISGHVSLYWYRQALGQGPEFLTYFNYEAQQDKSGLPNDRFSAERPEGSISTLTIQRTEQRDSAMYRCASSLTFSSYEQYFGPGTRLTVT.

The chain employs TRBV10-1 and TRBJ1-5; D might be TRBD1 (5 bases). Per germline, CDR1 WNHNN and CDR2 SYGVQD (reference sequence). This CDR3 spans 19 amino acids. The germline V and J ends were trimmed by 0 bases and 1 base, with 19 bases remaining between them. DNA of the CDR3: TGCGCCAGCAGTGAGTCAGGCAGGGTCAAAATATTAAGCAATCAGCCCCAGCATTTT. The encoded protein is CASSESGRVKILSNQPQHF.

CDR3 region: CASSSPRSSGNTIYF. The CDR3 DNA is TGTGCCAGCAGTAGCCCACGGTCCTCTGGAAACACCATATATTTT. This rearrangement joins TRBV6-5 to TRBJ1-3; D not certain. Trimming stripped 5 bases from V and 0 bases from J, with 11 bases between. The length of the CDR3 is 15 residues. Germline CDR1 MNHEY, CDR2 SVGAGI.